This T cell receptor (beta chain) was observed in a study of CD8+ T cells in alopecia areata. Study-level findings and limits: The study also sequences resident alphabeta T cells of normal skin in scalp samples. Lesional scalp, notably in alopecia totalis/universalis, had clonality above that of normal scalp.

As for this clone: Antigen: not known.

Treatment of the sample: oral pan-JAK inhibitor, 5-10 mg twice daily. Sequencing used cDNA as its template, made by extracting RNA and reverse transcribing it. Generated by immunoSEQ multiplex PCR, the TCRdb table keeps only in-frame clones and is missing some. The repertoire consists of about 190,000 clones, with about 65% occurring once and the leading ten covering approximately 1.2%. The sequencing used CD4+ T cells sorted from blood, collected around week 50, from a patient treated with tofacitinib. The receptor was derived from a human donor with alopecia areata.

The CDR3 DNA reads as TGTGCCTGGAGTCCGACGGGACACCGCCTTGGGAACACTGAAGCTTTCTTT. Translating it yields CAWSPTGHRLGNTEAFF. The chain links TRBV30 to TRBJ1-1, with a possible D match to TRBD1 (6 bases). CDR1 and CDR2 (germline): GTSNPN, SVGIG (reference sequence). This CDR3 contains 17 residues. Trimming cost V 2 bases and J 1 base, with 20 bases left between them.